This TCR beta chain was retrieved from a study of follicular helper T cells after annual influenza vaccination. The wider study: After each seasonal flu vaccination, blood came on days 0, 7 and 28. Broader study findings: Day 7 ICOS+CD38+ clones were most often found later in ICOS-CD38- cTfh cells. Recurrent ICOS+CD38+ cTfh clonotypes included tetramer and AIM influenza-specific ones.

The CDR3 is 14 amino acids. V shed 0 bases, J shed 10 bases, and the junction held 6 bases outside the gene matches. CDR1 GTSNPN and CDR2 SVGIG come from the germline V gene (reference sequence). This clone came up a few times. Its antigen remains unknown. Data came from immunoSEQ multiplex PCR; TCRdb stores just in-frame clones and leaves some out. The sample contains approximately 12,000 clones, 80% of which appear only once. Time point defined: 2015-2016 season, pre-vaccination. Sorted cTfh were non-naive CD4+CXCR5+PD-1+, either ICOS+CD38+ or ICOS-CD38-. The TCR sequence derives from an adult who received the influenza vaccine. The chain combines TRBV30 with TRBJ1-6; 7 nucleotides match TRBD1. Sample: CXCR5+ CD38- circulating T follicular helper cells from blood, taken on the day of influenza vaccination. As to subset: circulating Tfh, non-naive CD4+CXCR5+PD-1+ (ICOS+CD38+ or ICOS-CD38-). The CDR3 DNA is TGTGCCTGGAGTGTACCGGGCAGGGGGTCACCCCTCCACTTT. Its protein product is CAWSVPGRGSPLHF.